This T cell receptor (beta chain) was captured in a study of CD8+CD57+ T cells in acquired aplastic anemia (dated by TCRdb to about 2018). The study in broad terms: A mean of around 3.3 ug of DNA, ranging from about 0.17 to 30 ug, was extracted from sorted CD4+ and CD8+ cells. General conclusions and limits of the study: CD8+ Simpson's diversity did not differ significantly between patients and healthy controls (P=0.060). Twenty-nine CD8+ CDR3 sequences were shared between patients and controls but appeared highly expressed in patients and within their immunodominant clones.

TCR beta VDJ combination and CDR3 sequence profiling used genomic DNA as the template. TCR repertoire sequencing was run on an Illumina HiSeq 2000. The authors processed their data as follows. TRBV/TRBJ rearrangement plots, CDR3 size and DJ length profiles, and Simpson's diversity index were used to assess repertoires. The immunodominant clone was defined as the most abundant DNA sequence in deep sequencing data. CDR3 amino acid sequences were checked for sharing between subjects and were compared against published repertoires and the VDJdb database. Using fastp trimming at Q25 and MiXCR clonotype assembly, TCRdb reanalyzed the public sequencing data and kept in-frame beta chains. CDR3 protein duplicates are merged, each entry listing the most common genes and DNA. TCRdb's processing, not the authors', yielded these V and J calls. This sample lists roughly 180,000 distinct CDR3 sequences; around 66% were detected once. The biggest ten clones account for 46% of the sample.

CDR1 and CDR2 are drawn from the germline V gene: SGDLS, YYNGEE. Measured from the cysteine to the phenylalanine, the CDR3 is 15 residues long. Only the CDR3 region is kept as DNA, spanning 45 bases read in frame from base 1. Here V drops 1 base and J drops 7 bases, and the junction holds 6 bases not matched to any gene. The study deep-sequenced TCR repertoires of sorted CD4+ and CD8+ blood T cells from severe aplastic anemia patients and healthy subjects. Ficoll-Paque density gradient centrifugation was used to isolate peripheral blood mononuclear cells. Before DNA extraction, CD4+ and CD8+ T cells were sorted with FACS or magnetic beads. Of note for this clonotype: It lacks a known antigen. No base quality information exists; no much larger clone differs at one position.

This receptor was obtained from a human donor with severe aplastic anemia or a healthy control (not recorded which). The receptor chain draws on TRBV9 and TRBJ1-2, and 11 junctional nucleotides match TRBD1. Sequenced material: sorted CD4+, CD8+, or CD8+CD57+ T cells (not recorded which) from PBMCs. The CDR3 protein is CASSVRDRGSGGYTF. The nucleotides read TGTGCCAGCAGCGTAAGGGACAGGGGGTCAGGTGGCTACACCTTC.